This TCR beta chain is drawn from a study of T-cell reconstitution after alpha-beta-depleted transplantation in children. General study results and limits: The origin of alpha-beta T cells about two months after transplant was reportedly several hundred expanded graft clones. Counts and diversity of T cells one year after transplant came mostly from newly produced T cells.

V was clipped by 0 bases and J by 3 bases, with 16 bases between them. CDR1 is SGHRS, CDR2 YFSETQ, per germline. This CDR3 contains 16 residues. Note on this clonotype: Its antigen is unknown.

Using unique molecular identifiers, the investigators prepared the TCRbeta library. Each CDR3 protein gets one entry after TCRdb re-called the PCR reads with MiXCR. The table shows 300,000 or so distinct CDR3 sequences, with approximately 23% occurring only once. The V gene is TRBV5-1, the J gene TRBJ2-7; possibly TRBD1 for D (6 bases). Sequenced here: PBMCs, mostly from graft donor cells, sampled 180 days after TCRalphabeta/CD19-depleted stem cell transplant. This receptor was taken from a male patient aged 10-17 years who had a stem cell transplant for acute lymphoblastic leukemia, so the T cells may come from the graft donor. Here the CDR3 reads CASSLVPQGFNYEQYF. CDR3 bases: TGCGCCAGCAGCTTGGTACCCCAGGGGTTTAACTACGAGCAGTACTTC. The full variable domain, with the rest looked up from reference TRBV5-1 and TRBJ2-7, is KAGVTQTPRYLIKTRGQQVTLSCSPISGHRSVSWYQQTPGQGLQFLFEYFSETQRNKGNFPGRFSGRQFSNSRSEMNVSTLELGDSALYLCASSLVPQGFNYEQYFGPGTRLTVT.